The 28 T cell receptor beta chains presented below share a single source sample, sequenced in a study of T cell responses to AZD1222 COVID-19 vaccine. Clones were read by immunoSEQ multiplex PCR, and TCRdb kept only the in-frame ones, dropping some. This sample carries around 100,000 clones, roughly 90% of them seen once, and the ten largest clones take 0.95% to 1.5%. The material was peripheral blood, obtained on day 0 of AZD1222 vaccination. The receptors here all came from an adult in good health.

The gene calls are TRBV6-5 and TRBJ1-1; 10 bases map to TRBD1. The V segment lost 5 bases and the J segment 1 base; nucleotides outside the gene matches: 1. The CDR3 runs to 14 residues. The V gene's germline CDR1 is MNHEY and CDR2 SVGAGI. CDR3 nucleotide sequence: TGTGCCAGCAGTCGGACAGGGGGGAACACTGAAGCTTTCTTT. It translates to CASSRTGGNTEAFF.

The CDR3 nucleotides are TGCGCCAGCAGCTTGGGACAGCAAACAGATACGCAGTATTTT. It encodes CASSLGQQTDTQYF. The genes are TRBV5-1 and TRBJ2-3, with TRBD1 as a possible D gene (5 bases). In germline, CDR1 is SGHRS, CDR2 YFSETQ. This CDR3 region has 14 residues. The ends were cut back, 0 bases at V and 3 bases at J, with 8 bases in the middle.

The chain uses TRBV7-2 and TRBJ1-2, with TRBD1 as a possible D gene (5 bases). This CDR3 spans 15 amino acids. Trimming left V 5 bases short and J 2 bases short, with 15 bases between. Germline values: CDR1 SGHTA, CDR2 FQGNSA. The CDR3 region has the DNA TGTGCCAGCAGCCCGGGGGACCCTTTCAACTATGGCTACACCTTC. Translation gives CASSPGDPFNYGYTF.

The chain is built from TRBV19 and TRBJ1-1; D is uncertain. The CDR3 runs to 14 residues. The V end was cut by 1 base, the J end by 1 base, with 7 bases between. Looked up from germline, CDR1 is LNHDA and CDR2 is SQIVND (reference sequence). CDR3 in amino acids: CASSIGISNTEAFF. The CDR3 DNA reads TGTGCCAGTAGTATAGGGATTTCGAACACTGAAGCTTTCTTT.

V usage is TRBV11-2 and J usage is TRBJ2-1, with TRBD2 matching over 9 bases. CDR3 length: 15 residues. V lost 5 bases to trimming and J lost 5 bases; unmatched junction nucleotides: 7. The germline V gene encodes CDR1 SGHAT and CDR2 FQNNGV. The CDR3 reads CASSQAGGGNNEQFF. The CDR3, as DNA: TGTGCCAGCAGCCAAGCGGGGGGCGGTAACAATGAGCAGTTCTTC.

This sequence joins TRBV15 and TRBJ2-7; 11 positions match TRBD2. The trim removed 5 bases at V and 6 bases at J, leaving 6 bases unmatched. The length of the CDR3 is 14 residues. Per the germline V gene, CDR1 is LNHNV and CDR2 is YYDKDF (reference sequence). CDR3 bases: TGTGCCACCAGCCGACTAGCGGGATCAGGCGAGCAGTACTTC. Amino acids: CATSRLAGSGEQYF. The entire variable domain, with the rest obtained from reference TRBV15 and TRBJ2-7, is as follows: DAMVIQNPRYQVTQFGKPVTLSCSQTLNHNVMYWYQQKSSQAPKLLFHYYDKDFNNEADTPDNFQSRRPNTSFCFLDIRSPGLGDTAMYLCATSRLAGSGEQYFGPGTRLTVT.

Only one count was recorded for this clone. J is TRBJ1-1 and V is TRBV30; TRBD1 aligns across 10 bases. Germline lookup yields CDR1 GTSNPN and CDR2 SVGIG (reference sequence). Trimming cost V 2 bases and J 1 base; bases outside gene matches: 7. CDR3 length: 16 amino acids. CDR3 DNA: TGTGCCTGGAGTACCGGGACAGGGGAAGGGAACACTGAAGCTTTCTTT. Translation: CAWSTGTGEGNTEAFF.

V usage is TRBV27 and J usage is TRBJ2-7, with 11 bases matching TRBD2. Unmatched junction bases numbered 9, after V lost 4 bases and J lost 4 bases. The CDR3 is made up of 16 amino acids. Germline values: CDR1 MNHEY, CDR2 SMNVEV (reference sequence). CDR3: CASSSPATSGSYEQYF. As DNA, the CDR3 is TGTGCCAGCAGTTCCCCCGCCACTAGCGGGAGTTACGAGCAGTACTTC.

This rearrangement joins TRBV6-1 to TRBJ1-2; tentatively, D is TRBD1 (6 bases). The CDR3 contains 14 residues. Germline loops: CDR1 MNHNS, CDR2 SASEGT. Trimming removed 2 bases from V and 6 bases from J, with 13 bases in between. CDR3 nucleotide sequence: TGTGCCAGCAGTGAACTGGGGGGGGACAATGGCTACACCTTC. Residues: CASSELGGDNGYTF.

This sequence joins TRBV9 and TRBJ1-6, with unresolved D. CDR1 is SGDLS, CDR2 YYNGEE, per germline. This CDR3 is 15 amino acids long. V dropped 4 bases and J dropped 13 bases, with 21 bases sitting between them. CDR3 coding DNA: TGTGCCAGCAGCCCTCGGACGGCTTCGGGGTCGCCCCTCCACTTT. This gives the protein CASSPRTASGSPLHF.

This chain joins TRBV5-6 and TRBJ1-3; D is unresolved. The CDR3 has 14 residues. Germline-derived CDR1 and CDR2 are SGHDT and YYEEEE. Trimming removed 1 base at V and 7 bases at J, with 12 bases between. CDR3 in DNA: TGTGCCAGCAGCTTGTACGGGTCGGAGAACACCATATATTTT. Translated: CASSLYGSENTIYF.

CDR3 residues: CASSIWAGAQPQHF. The CDR3 nucleotides are TGTGCCAGTAGTATTTGGGCAGGGGCTCAGCCCCAGCATTTT. The V gene is TRBV19, the J gene TRBJ1-5, with TRBD1 as a possible D gene (6 bases). This CDR3 region has 14 residues. Trimming removed 3 bases at V and 6 bases at J, with 12 bases between. Germline loops: CDR1 LNHDA, CDR2 SQIVND (reference sequence). The full variable domain, its missing parts supplied by reference TRBV19 and TRBJ1-5, is DGGITQSPKYLFRKEGQNVTLSCEQNLNHDAMYWYRQDPGQGLRLIYYSQIVNDFQKGDIAEGYSVSREKKESFPLTVTSAQKNPTAFYLCASSIWAGAQPQHFGDGTRLSIL.

The chain has TRBV29-1 and TRBJ1-2; D unresolved. With 7 bases removed from V and 6 bases from J, the gap between germline ends came to 18 bases. The germline gives CDR1 SQVTM, CDR2 ANQGSEA. There are 13 residues in the CDR3. The CDR3 spells CSDGPQDSHGYTF. CDR3 in DNA: TGCAGCGATGGCCCTCAGGATAGTCATGGCTACACCTTC. Based on the CDR3 plus reference TRBV29-1 and TRBJ1-2, the full variable domain is SAVISQKPSRDICQRGTSLTIQCQVDSQVTMMFWYRQQPGQSLTLIATANQGSEATYESGFVIDKFPISRPNLTFSTLTVSNMSPEDSSIYLCSDGPQDSHGYTFGSGTRLTVV.

The chain recombines TRBV18 with TRBJ2-7; unclear D gene. This CDR3 is 14 amino acids long. V was cut by 2 bases and J by 4 bases, with 12 bases left in between. Germline V CDR1 and CDR2: KGHSH, LQKENI. The CDR3 loop reads CASSPDAVGYEQYF. CDR3 nucleotide sequence: TGTGCCAGCTCACCAGATGCGGTAGGGTACGAGCAGTACTTC.

The rearrangement links TRBV5-1 to TRBJ2-5; 11 positions agree with TRBD2. The CDR3 consists of 17 residues. V lost 0 bases, J lost 1 base, and 5 bases stayed unmatched. Germline V CDR1 and CDR2: SGHRS, YFSETQ. Here the CDR3 reads CASSLASLAGGQETQYF. The DNA of the CDR3 is TGCGCCAGCAGCTTGGCAAGCCTAGCGGGGGGCCAAGAGACCCAGTACTTC. The full variable domain, in which reference TRBV5-1 and TRBJ2-5 provide the parts outside the CDR3, is KAGVTQTPRYLIKTRGQQVTLSCSPISGHRSVSWYQQTPGQGLQFLFEYFSETQRNKGNFPGRFSGRQFSNSRSEMNVSTLELGDSALYLCASSLASLAGGQETQYFGPGTRLLVL.

CDR3 nucleotide sequence: TGTGCCAGCAGCCTACAGGGTATTGACACCATATATTTT. This codes for CASSLQGIDTIYF. The genes are TRBV3-1 (or the pseudogene TRBV3-2) and TRBJ1-3; D may be TRBD1 (6 bases). CDR1 is LGHDT, CDR2 YNNKEL, per germline (reference sequence). The V end was cut by 4 bases, the J end by 8 bases, with 12 bases between. There are 13 residues in the CDR3.

V is TRBV10-3 and J is TRBJ2-7, with D possibly called TRBD1 or TRBD2 (5 bases each). The CDR3 consists of 14 residues. V was trimmed by 7 bases and J by 7 bases, leaving 20 bases between them. Germline CDR1 is ENHRY and CDR2 is SYGVKD. The chain's CDR3 is CAITRNGDPEEQYF. The CDR3 region has the DNA TGTGCCATCACCCGGAACGGGGACCCGGAAGAGCAGTACTTC.

The V gene is TRBV6-6, the J gene TRBJ1-1, with a weak D call TRBD1 (5 bases). CDR3 length: 14 residues. Per the germline V gene, CDR1 is MNHNY and CDR2 is SVGAGI (reference sequence). V lost 7 bases, J lost 4 bases, and 16 bases lay in between. Here the CDR3 DNA reads TGTGCCAGCATTAACAGGATCGGTGCCACTGAAGCTTTCTTT. Translation gives CASINRIGATEAFF.

This clone was picked up one time. The V gene is TRBV7-2, the J gene TRBJ2-4; 9 bases line up with TRBD1. The V and J ends lost 4 bases and 2 bases, in that order; junction bases with no gene match: 6. Germline V lookup: CDR1 SGHTA, CDR2 FQGNSA. The CDR3 covers 16 residues. The CDR3: CASSSTGGFSKNIQYF. The CDR3 nucleotides are TGTGCCAGCAGCTCTACAGGGGGCTTTTCCAAAAACATTCAGTACTTC.

The V gene is TRBV18, the J gene TRBJ2-2, with TRBD2 matching over 8 bases. There are 16 residues in the CDR3. The V and J ends lost 2 bases and 2 bases, in that order; junction bases with no gene match: 4. Germline V gene lookup returns CDR1 KGHSH and CDR2 LQKENI. The CDR3: CASSPLLAVNTGELFF. DNA for the CDR3: TGTGCCAGCTCACCATTACTAGCGGTTAACACCGGGGAGCTGTTTTTT.

Remarks on this clone: Other DNA sequences in this specimen translate into the identical CDR3. The chain has TRBV20-1 and TRBJ1-5; no definite D call. Per the germline V gene, CDR1 is DFQATT and CDR2 is SNEGSKA (reference sequence). The V and J ends lost 3 bases and 5 bases respectively, with 8 bases between them. The CDR3 has 12 amino acids. CDR3 protein: CSASRGDQPQHF. CDR3 in DNA: TGCAGTGCTAGTCGGGGAGATCAGCCCCAGCATTTT.

The chain uses TRBV10-3 and TRBJ1-2; no firm D call. This CDR3 has 14 residues. Germline CDR1 and CDR2: ENHRY and SYGVKD. V was shortened by 3 bases and J by 4 bases, with 12 bases between the two germline ends. CDR3 sequence: CAISEAGFSYGYTF. In DNA form, the CDR3 reads TGTGCCATCAGTGAAGCGGGGTTTTCCTATGGCTACACCTTC.

This clone was seen once. V is TRBV7-2 and J is TRBJ2-2, with 7 bases identical to TRBD2. The CDR3 is made up of 16 amino acids. Looked up from germline, CDR1 is SGHTA and CDR2 is FQGNSA. V gave up 6 bases and J gave up 0 bases; unmatched junction bases: 7. CDR3: CASSQRLAANTGELFF. The DNA of the CDR3 is TGTGCCAGCAGTCAGAGACTAGCTGCGAACACCGGGGAGCTGTTTTTT.

On this clone itself: This CDR3 is also generated by other DNA sequences in the sample. The chain is built from TRBV4-2 and TRBJ1-5; a possible D gene is TRBD1 (6 bases). V was pared by 0 bases and J by 6 bases, with 6 bases between. The CDR3 loop spans 13 amino acids. Germline CDR1 and CDR2: LGHNA and YNFKEQ. The CDR3 here is CASSQDRGQPQHF. CDR3 bases: TGTGCCAGCAGCCAAGACAGGGGTCAGCCCCAGCATTTT.

This clone was observed a few times. J is TRBJ1-5 and V is TRBV19; tentative D call: TRBD1 (5 bases). The germline V and J ends were trimmed by 2 bases and 6 bases, with 14 bases remaining between them. This CDR3 is built from 15 residues. Germline V gene data show CDR1 as LNHDA and CDR2 as SQIVND (reference sequence). The CDR3 loop reads CASSIRGPGSQPQHF. Written as DNA, the CDR3 is TGTGCCAGTAGTATACGGGGACCGGGCAGTCAGCCCCAGCATTTT.

The chain couples TRBV30 to TRBJ1-6, with D uncertain. Germline loops: CDR1 GTSNPN, CDR2 SVGIG (reference sequence). The CDR3 covers 13 residues. Trimming removed 6 bases from V and 7 bases from J, with 13 bases in between. The CDR3 DNA is TGTGCCTGTTCGGCCTTCCCGAATTCACCCCTCCACTTT. It encodes CACSAFPNSPLHF.

This chain links TRBV7-2 with TRBJ2-1; D gene uncertain. The germline V gene has CDR1 SGHTA and CDR2 FQGNSA. V lost 5 bases to trimming and J lost 8 bases, with 22 bases between them. The CDR3 has 16 residues. The CDR3 spells CASSLRPGQDGDEQFF. In DNA form, the CDR3 reads TGTGCCAGCAGCCTCCGTCCTGGGCAGGACGGCGATGAGCAGTTCTTC.

This chain joins TRBV7-2 and TRBJ1-3; D possibly corresponds to TRBD1 (5 bases). The CDR3 is 15 residues long. V was shortened by 5 bases and J by 0 bases, with 11 bases between the two germline ends. Germline CDR1 and CDR2: SGHTA and FQGNSA. The CDR3 here is CASSTYRTSGNTIYF. CDR3 nucleotides: TGTGCCAGCAGCACCTACAGGACCTCTGGAAACACCATATATTTT.